The 23 T cell receptor beta chains below all came from one sample that was sequenced in a study of blood T cell repertoires in COVID-19. Generated by immunoSEQ multiplex PCR, the TCRdb table keeps only in-frame clones and is missing some. Of about 240,000 clones listed, 70% to 85% are singletons. The sequenced sample was peripheral blood. These receptors were taken from a woman of 80 years or more with acute or convalescent COVID-19.

This sequence joins TRBV11-2 and TRBJ2-5; possible D gene TRBD2, 6 bases. The CDR3 sequence is 12 residues long. With 1 base removed from V and 13 bases from J, the gap between germline ends came to 13 bases. Germline V CDR1 and CDR2: SGHAT, FQNNGV. The chain's CDR3 is CASSLGGETPYF. The CDR3 DNA is TGTGCCAGCAGCTTAGGGGGGGAGACTCCGTACTTC.

The V and J genes are TRBV7-2 and TRBJ2-1; no clear D gene. V gave up 3 bases and J gave up 0 bases, with 12 bases separating them. The CDR3 runs to 16 residues. The germline V gene encodes CDR1 SGHTA and CDR2 FQGNSA. The CDR3 DNA sequence: TGTGCCAGCAGCTTTGGGCAGCCTACCTCCTACAATGAGCAGTTCTTC. Protein: CASSFGQPTSYNEQFF. The entire variable domain, with the rest obtained from reference TRBV7-2 and TRBJ2-1, is as follows: GAGVSQSPSNKVTEKGKDVELRCDPISGHTALYWYRQSLGQGLEFLIYFQGNSAPDKSGLPSDRFSAERTGGSVSTLTIQRTQQEDSAVYLCASSFGQPTSYNEQFFGPGTRLTVL.

This chain connects TRBV29-1 to TRBJ2-1; TRBD1 agrees at 10 bases. The CDR3 is made up of 13 amino acids. Trimming at V came to 6 bases and at J to 3 bases, leaving 2 bases not matched to a gene. Germline CDR1 and CDR2: SQVTM and ANQGSEA. The CDR3 loop reads CSVGTGVYNEQFF. The CDR3 DNA sequence: TGCAGCGTCGGGACAGGGGTCTACAATGAGCAGTTCTTC.

This rearrangement joins TRBV5-1 to TRBJ2-7; 7 bases are shared with TRBD2. The length of the CDR3 is 14 residues. Unmatched junction bases numbered 7, after V lost 0 bases and J lost 7 bases. Germline assignment: CDR1 SGHRS and CDR2 YFSETQ. The CDR3 loop is CASSLGSGRGEQYF. The CDR3 DNA sequence: TGCGCCAGCAGCTTGGGGTCGGGGAGGGGAGAGCAGTACTTC.

Here the CDR3 reads CASSFPGGTGELFF. CDR3 bases: TGTGCCAGCAGCTTTCCAGGAGGCACCGGGGAGCTGTTTTTT. The chain employs TRBV7-8 and TRBJ2-2; D may be TRBD2 (5 bases). The CDR3 runs 14 residues. The germline V gene has CDR1 SGHVS and CDR2 FQNEAQ. Trimming removed 3 bases from V and 4 bases from J, with 9 bases in between.

In DNA, the CDR3 is TGCGCCAGCAGCCAAGAGGTTTCGGGGGGCTCTGGAAACACCATATATTTT. It encodes CASSQEVSGGSGNTIYF. This rearrangement joins TRBV4-1 to TRBJ1-3, with D possibly TRBD1 on 5 matching bases. The CDR3 is 17 amino acids. V was shortened by 0 bases and J by 0 bases, with 12 bases between the two germline ends. Germline-derived CDR1 and CDR2 are MGHRA and YSYEKL.

The chain is built from TRBV2 and TRBJ1-6; possibly TRBD1 for D (6 bases). Germline loops: CDR1 SNHLY, CDR2 FYNNEI. The CDR3 is made up of 15 amino acids. V lost 3 bases, J lost 8 bases, and 14 bases lay in between. As DNA, the CDR3 is TGTGCCAGCAGTGACAGGGGACGGGGCTATTCACCCCTCCACTTT. Protein sequence: CASSDRGRGYSPLHF.

This sequence joins TRBV5-4 and TRBJ2-3, with 11 bases aligning to TRBD1. The ends lost 4 bases at V and 1 base at J; junction bases unmatched: 8. Germline CDR1 and CDR2: SGHNT and YYREEE (reference sequence). CDR3 length: 17 amino acids. The CDR3 sequence is CASSTGQGAKGTDTQYF. CDR3 bases: TGTGCCAGCAGCACCGGACAGGGGGCTAAGGGCACAGATACGCAGTATTTT.

The V call is TRBV4-1, the J call TRBJ2-7; possibly TRBD1 for D (6 bases). The CDR3 extends over 15 amino acids. Trimming stripped 1 base from V and 6 bases from J, with 16 bases between. CDR1 and CDR2 from the germline V gene are MGHRA and YSYEKL. The chain's CDR3 is CASSQVGGVAAEQYF. CDR3 nucleotides: TGCGCCAGCAGCCAAGTTGGGGGCGTCGCGGCCGAGCAGTACTTC.

This chain uses TRBV10-2 with TRBJ1-5; 8 bases align to TRBD1. Germline V gene lookup returns CDR1 WSHSY and CDR2 SAAADI. V was clipped by 6 bases and J by 6 bases; unmatched bases: 7. This CDR3 is built from 14 residues. The CDR3 nucleotides read TGCGCCAGCAGCGCGACAGGGGAGTTTCAGCCCCAGCATTTT. This sequence encodes CASSATGEFQPQHF.

This sequence joins TRBV5-4 and TRBJ2-6; 9 nucleotides align to TRBD1. Germline V gives CDR1 SGHNT, CDR2 YYREEE (reference sequence). CDR3 length: 18 amino acids. The junction had 7 bases not matched to a gene; V was cut back by 3 bases and J by 0 bases. The CDR3 sequence is CASSSTGGGTSGANVLTF. CDR3 in DNA: TGTGCCAGCAGCTCGACAGGGGGAGGCACCTCTGGGGCCAACGTCCTGACTTTC.

V and J are TRBV7-3 and TRBJ1-1; unclear D gene. Germline V gene lookup returns CDR1 SGHTA and CDR2 FQGTGA. The V gene lost 2 bases and the J gene lost 7 bases, with 14 bases spanning the gap. CDR3 size: 14 residues. CDR3 DNA sequence: TGTGCCAGCAGCTTATCAGGCGGGAAAGATGAAGCTTTCTTT. Protein: CASSLSGGKDEAFF.

In this sample, this clone turned up a few times. The V gene is TRBV7-9, the J gene TRBJ1-1; D remains unclear. Germline-derived CDR1 and CDR2 are SEHNR and FQNEAQ (reference sequence). This CDR3 contains 11 residues. Trimming left V 5 bases short and J 6 bases short, with 7 bases between. The CDR3 loop reads CASSPRPEAFF. Written as DNA, the CDR3 is TGTGCCAGCAGCCCTAGGCCTGAAGCTTTCTTT.

The genes are TRBV2 and TRBJ2-7; TRBD1 agrees at 8 bases. In germline, CDR1 is SNHLY, CDR2 FYNNEI. V lost 7 bases to trimming and J lost 4 bases; unmatched junction nucleotides: 6. This CDR3 comprises 13 residues. The CDR3 sequence is CASNTGQGYEQYF. As DNA, the CDR3 is TGTGCCAGCAATACCGGACAGGGATACGAGCAGTACTTC.

The genes are TRBV9 and TRBJ2-7, with 7 bases that match TRBD2. V lost 2 bases to trimming and J lost 3 bases; unmatched junction nucleotides: 5. This CDR3 spans 14 amino acids. Germline CDR1 and CDR2: SGDLS and YYNGEE. The CDR3, as DNA: TGTGCCAGCAGCGTGTCAGCGGGGAACTACGAGCAGTACTTC. Its translation is CASSVSAGNYEQYF.

The chain couples TRBV18 to TRBJ1-3; 7 bases agree with TRBD1. CDR1 and CDR2 from the germline V gene are KGHSH and LQKENI. Trimming cost V 2 bases and J 11 bases; bases outside gene matches: 6. The CDR3 contains 13 residues. The CDR3 spells CASSPGQVLAIYF. CDR3 nucleotides: TGTGCCAGCTCACCAGGACAGGTACTCGCCATATATTTT.

The rearrangement uses TRBV5-4 and TRBJ2-2; 7 bases map to TRBD2. V dropped 3 bases and J dropped 7; count of bases not matched to a gene: 9. The V gene's germline CDR1 is SGHNT and CDR2 YYREEE (reference sequence). The CDR3 spans 15 residues. The CDR3 nucleotides read TGTGCCAGCAGCTCCCCGGACCCGGGGGGCGGGGAGCTGTTTTTT. It translates to CASSSPDPGGGELFF.

The chain couples TRBV29-1 to TRBJ1-1; a possible D gene is TRBD1 (6 bases). Germline V gene data show CDR1 as SQVTM and CDR2 as ANQGSEA. This CDR3 region has 13 residues. Trimming removed 6 bases at V and 0 bases at J, with 11 bases between. CDR3 sequence: CSVRTGLNTEAFF. DNA for the CDR3: TGCAGCGTCCGCACAGGGCTGAACACTGAAGCTTTCTTT.

CDR3 sequence reads: CASSLGLAGALAYNEQFF. The CDR3, as DNA: TGCGCCAGCAGCTTAGGACTAGCGGGGGCCTTAGCCTACAATGAGCAGTTCTTC. V gene TRBV5-1 combines with J gene TRBJ2-1, with 13 bases identical to TRBD2. The CDR3 has 18 residues. The V segment lost 2 bases and the J segment 2 bases; nucleotides outside the gene matches: 7. Germline CDR1 SGHRS, CDR2 YFSETQ.

The rearrangement joins TRBV6-6 to TRBJ1-5; possibly TRBD1 for D (6 bases). The CDR3 sequence is 13 residues long. Germline loops: CDR1 MNHNY, CDR2 SVGAGI (reference sequence). Trimming pared 9 bases from V and 2 bases from J, leaving 11 bases between. CDR3 sequence reads: CASRGHGNQPQHF. As DNA, the CDR3 is TGTGCCAGTCGGGGACACGGCAATCAGCCCCAGCATTTT.

The count of this clone is one. The V and J genes are TRBV18 and TRBJ2-5, with TRBD2 matching 9 bases. The V gene's germline CDR1 is KGHSH and CDR2 LQKENI. The CDR3 is 15 amino acids. With V trimmed by 1 base and J by 2 bases, 2 bases remained unmatched. The CDR3 region is CASSPLSGGQETQYF. The DNA for the CDR3 is TGTGCCAGCTCACCACTCAGCGGGGGGCAAGAGACCCAGTACTTC.

The gene calls are TRBV2 and TRBJ1-4; TRBD1 agrees at 7 bases. CDR3 length: 15 residues. Per germline, CDR1 SNHLY and CDR2 FYNNEI. Germline trimming cut 8 bases from V and 1 base from J; bases unmatched to any gene: 7. CDR3 sequence reads: CASLMTGITNEKLFF. The CDR3, as DNA: TGTGCCAGCCTTATGACAGGGATAACTAATGAAAAACTGTTTTTT. Filled out from reference TRBV2 and TRBJ1-4, the complete variable domain reads EPEVTQTPSHQVTQMGQEVILRCVPISNHLYFYWYRQILGQKVEFLVSFYNNEISEKSEIFDDQFSVERPDGSNFTLKIRSTKLEDSAMYFCASLMTGITNEKLFFGSGTQLSVL.

This clone has at least ten counts. The chain employs TRBV9 and TRBJ1-6; 11 bases align to TRBD1. The CDR3 is 16 residues long. Germline CDR1 and CDR2: SGDLS and YYNGEE. The V segment lost 0 bases and the J segment 10 bases; nucleotides outside the gene matches: 6. CDR3 residues: CASSVGWDRGVSPLHF. CDR3 sequence (DNA): TGTGCCAGCAGCGTAGGCTGGGACAGGGGGGTGTCACCCCTCCACTTT.